This T cell receptor (beta chain) came from a study of spatial heterogeneity in lung cancer. Overall study: Correlation of TCR transcript counts in tumor regions with a T cell module score from matched bulk RNA-seq was strong. Findings and caveats of the study: Tumors with more nonsynonymous mutations had more expanded intratumoral alpha and beta TCRs.

This clonotype appeared many times. Its matching antigen is unknown. CDR3 length: 15 amino acids. The germline V gene has CDR1 LGHNA and CDR2 YSLEER. V lost 1 base to trimming and J lost 8 bases; unmatched junction nucleotides: 10. TCRdb recomputed calls from the 5' RACE reads with MiXCR, one row per CDR3 protein. The sample contains about 13,000 distinct CDR3 sequences, 6% to 7% of which appear only once. Indicated time point: sample taken at primary tumor resection. The approximately 78 donors had untreated early-stage non-small cell lung cancer. Whole RNA, which was extracted from tumor, nontumor lung tissue or frozen PBMC, was sequenced without any cell sorting.

The sample was lung tumor tissue, taken at surgery. The chain carries TRBV4-3 and TRBJ1-2; the match to TRBD1 covers 7 bases. This receptor was taken from a female donor with early-stage non-small cell lung cancer. CDR3 amino acids: CASSQGGTEARGYTF. DNA of the CDR3: TGCGCCAGCAGCCAAGGGGGGACAGAGGCGCGGGGCTACACCTTC.